Listed below are T cell receptor beta chains from one sample, sequenced in a study of early T cells in non-severe SARS-CoV-2 infection. TCRdb reanalysed the 5' RACE reads using MiXCR and keeps one entry per CDR3 protein. Among over 50,000 distinct CDR3 sequences listed, roughly a tenth were seen once. Material for sequencing was whole blood. The origin of the receptors is an adult who was a healthcare worker with PCR-confirmed SARS-CoV-2 infection or an uninfected control (not recorded which). Each CDR3 is given with its conserved first and last residue. D genes are given only for firm matches. Size is omitted from some rows. Given values are once, few, many or a class for expanded clones.

size: NA; D: NA; V: TRBV23-1; J: TRBJ2-3; length: 10; CDR3: CASNGDTQYF
size: many; D: NA; V: TRBV5-3; J: TRBJ2-7; length: 13; CDR3: CARSSNLSYEQYF
size: few; D: TRBD1; V: TRBV6-5; J: TRBJ1-4; length: 19; CDR3: CASSYAPGTARSTNEKLFF
size: NA; D: NA; V: TRBV28; J: TRBJ1-2; length: 15; CDR3: CASSAITESFYGYTF
size: many; D: NA; V: TRBV5-1; J: TRBJ1-3; length: 17; CDR3: CASSFGGTSTAGNTIYF
size: many; D: NA; V: TRBV12-3/TRBV12-4; J: TRBJ2-3; length: 12; CDR3: CASSPNADTQYF
size: medium-sized; D: NA; V: TRBV9; J: TRBJ2-7; length: 14; CDR3: CASSVEGGGYEQYF
size: many; D: NA; V: TRBV20-1; J: TRBJ1-1; length: 11; CDR3: CSASGPAEAFF
size: many; D: NA; V: TRBV19; J: TRBJ2-7; length: 16; CDR3: CASSIASTGTNDEQYF
size: many; D: TRBD2; V: TRBV14; J: TRBJ2-1; length: 14; CDR3: CASGLAGPYNEQFF
size: many; D: TRBD2; V: TRBV7-2; J: TRBJ2-5; length: 16; CDR3: CASSSPAGGYQETQYF
size: few; D: TRBD2; V: TRBV20-1; J: TRBJ2-3; length: 14; CDR3: CSARLGGNTDTQYF
size: few; D: NA; V: TRBV20-1; J: TRBJ1-5; length: 15; CDR3: CSASRQGRSNQPQHF
size: NA; D: NA; V: TRBV2; J: TRBJ2-1; length: 13; CDR3: CASRDSSYNEQFF
size: NA; D: NA; V: TRBV18; J: TRBJ1-1; length: 13; CDR3: CASRGGMNTEAFF
size: many; D: NA; V: TRBV12-3/TRBV12-4; J: TRBJ2-3; length: 16; CDR3: CASSLPRRPSTDTQYF
size: few; D: TRBD1; V: TRBV10-3; J: TRBJ1-2; length: 13; CDR3: CAIRDREEYGYTF
size: NA; D: NA; V: TRBV12-3/TRBV12-4; J: TRBJ1-3; length: 14; CDR3: CASRQQGKGNTIYF
size: many; D: NA; V: TRBV12-3/TRBV12-4; J: TRBJ1-5; length: 13; CDR3: CASSLMAEQPQHF
size: NA; D: NA; V: TRBV29-1; J: TRBJ2-1; length: 9; CDR3: CGVGQEPFF
size: few; D: NA; V: TRBV30; J: TRBJ1-6; length: 16; CDR3: CAWTAWWRVENSPLHF
size: few; D: TRBD2; V: TRBV5-5; J: TRBJ2-7; length: 14; CDR3: CASSPAGLSYEQYF
size: few; D: TRBD1; V: TRBV2; J: TRBJ2-5; length: 13; CDR3: CASTRDSQETQYF
size: many; D: TRBD1; V: TRBV5-4; J: TRBJ2-1; length: 15; CDR3: CASSLDRGAYNEQFF
size: few; D: NA; V: TRBV3-1; J: TRBJ1-1; length: 14; CDR3: CASSPWTVGTEAFF
size: few; D: NA; V: TRBV11-2; J: TRBJ2-3; length: 17; CDR3: CASSLPLIWGRTDTQYF
size: few; D: NA; V: TRBV6-5; J: TRBJ2-3; length: 16; CDR3: CASRKGQGGETDTQYF
size: NA; D: NA; V: TRBV20-1; J: TRBJ2-3; length: 14; CDR3: CSARRGARTDTQYF
size: few; D: NA; V: TRBV7-8; J: TRBJ2-7; length: 14; CDR3: CASSPRQASYEQYF
size: few; D: NA; V: TRBV19; J: TRBJ1-1; length: 13; CDR3: CASSPQGGTEAFF